What follows are 2 T cell receptor beta chains derived from one specimen sequenced in a study of T cells after yellow fever vaccination. TCRdb recomputed calls from the 5' RACE reads with MiXCR, one row per CDR3 protein. Seen here are 50,000 to 60,000 distinct CDR3 sequences, approximately 5.5% observed once, and the top ten hold roughly a third. Sequences were derived from PBMCs, either bulk or a sorted T-cell subset (CD4+, CD8+, memory, or dextramer-sorted; not recorded which), sampled on the day of the yellow fever booster vaccination. These receptors all come from a man aged 18 to 30 who received the YFV17D yellow fever vaccine.

This clonotype was recorded many times. V and J are TRBV2 and TRBJ2-3; 11 bases are a match to TRBD2. V shed 4 bases, J shed 7 bases, and the junction held 7 bases outside the gene matches. The CDR3 sequence is 15 residues long. Germline V gives CDR1 SNHLY, CDR2 FYNNEI. CDR3 sequence reads: CASSVLSGGANTQYF. In nucleotides, the CDR3 is TGTGCCAGCAGTGTGCTTAGCGGGGGGGCGAATACGCAGTATTTT.

This clonotype was detected only a few times. This rearrangement joins TRBV7-8 to TRBJ2-1; possible D gene TRBD1, 6 bases. There are 14 residues in the CDR3. Germline CDR1 and CDR2: SGHVS and FQNEAQ. The V gene lost 5 bases and the J gene lost 3 bases, with 11 bases spanning the gap. For the CDR3, the DNA is TGTGCCAGCAGCCCCTGGGACAACTACAATGAGCAGTTCTTC. Residues: CASSPWDNYNEQFF. Complete variable domain (other parts from reference TRBV7-8 and TRBJ2-1): GAGVSQSPRYKVAKRGQDVALRCDPISGHVSLFWYQQALGQGPEFLTYFQNEAQLDKSGLPSDRFFAERPEGSVSTLKIQRTQQEDSAVYLCASSPWDNYNEQFFGPGTRLTVL.